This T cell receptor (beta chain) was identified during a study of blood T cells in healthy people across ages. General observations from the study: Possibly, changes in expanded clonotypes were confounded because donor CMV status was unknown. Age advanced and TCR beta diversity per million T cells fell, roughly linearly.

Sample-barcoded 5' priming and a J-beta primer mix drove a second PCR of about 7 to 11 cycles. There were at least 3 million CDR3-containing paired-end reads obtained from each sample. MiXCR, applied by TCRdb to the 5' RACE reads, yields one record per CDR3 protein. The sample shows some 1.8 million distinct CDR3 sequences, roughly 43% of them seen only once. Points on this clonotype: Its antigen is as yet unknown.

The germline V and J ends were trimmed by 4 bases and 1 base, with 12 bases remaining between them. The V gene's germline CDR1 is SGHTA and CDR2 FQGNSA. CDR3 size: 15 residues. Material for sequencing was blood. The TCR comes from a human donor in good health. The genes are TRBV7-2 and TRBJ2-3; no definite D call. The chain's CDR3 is CASSSLLVRTDTQYF. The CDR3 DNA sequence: TGTGCCAGCAGCTCCCTCCTAGTTCGCACAGATACGCAGTATTTT.